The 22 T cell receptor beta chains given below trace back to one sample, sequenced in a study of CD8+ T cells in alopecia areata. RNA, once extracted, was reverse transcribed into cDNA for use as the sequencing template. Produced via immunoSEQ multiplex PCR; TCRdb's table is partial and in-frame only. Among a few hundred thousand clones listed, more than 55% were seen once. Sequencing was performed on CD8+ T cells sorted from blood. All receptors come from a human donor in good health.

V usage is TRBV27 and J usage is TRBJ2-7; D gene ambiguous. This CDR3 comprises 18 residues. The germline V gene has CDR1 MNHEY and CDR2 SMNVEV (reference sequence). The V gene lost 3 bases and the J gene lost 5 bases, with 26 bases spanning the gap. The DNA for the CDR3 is TGTGCCAGCAGTTTCCCGAATCTCACTTGTGTCCCTCGGGACGAGCAGTACTTC. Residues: CASSFPNLTCVPRDEQYF.

This CDR3 reads CASSLSRTGGGSPLHF. DNA of the CDR3: TGTGCCAGCAGCTTGTCCCGGACAGGGGGCGGTTCACCCCTCCACTTT. This sequence joins TRBV5-6 and TRBJ1-6; 11 positions agree with TRBD1. Losses at the gene ends were 1 base for V and 9 bases for J; bases not matched to a gene: 6. This CDR3 has 16 residues. Germline V gives CDR1 SGHDT, CDR2 YYEEEE.

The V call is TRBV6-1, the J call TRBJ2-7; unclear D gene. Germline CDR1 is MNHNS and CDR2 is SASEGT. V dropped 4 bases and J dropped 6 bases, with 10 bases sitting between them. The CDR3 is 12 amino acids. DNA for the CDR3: TGTGCCAGCAGTGCAGCTTGGGGCGAGCAGTACTTC. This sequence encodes CASSAAWGEQYF.

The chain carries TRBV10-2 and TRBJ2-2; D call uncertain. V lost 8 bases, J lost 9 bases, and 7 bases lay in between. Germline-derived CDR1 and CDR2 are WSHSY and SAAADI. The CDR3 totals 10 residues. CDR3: CASGDRELFF. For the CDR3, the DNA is TGCGCCAGCGGCGACCGGGAGCTGTTTTTT.

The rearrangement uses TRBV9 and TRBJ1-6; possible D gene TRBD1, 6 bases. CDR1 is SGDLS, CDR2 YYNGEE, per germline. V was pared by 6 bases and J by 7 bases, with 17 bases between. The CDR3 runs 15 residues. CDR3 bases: TGTGCCAGCACCGAAGGGGGGGGGACGAATTCACCCCTCCACTTT. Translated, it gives CASTEGGGTNSPLHF.

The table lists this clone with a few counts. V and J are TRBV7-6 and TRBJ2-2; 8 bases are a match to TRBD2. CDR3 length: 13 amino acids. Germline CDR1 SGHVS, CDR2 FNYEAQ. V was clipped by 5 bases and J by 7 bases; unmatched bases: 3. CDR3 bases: TGTGCCAGCAGCCGTAGCGGGGACGGGGAGCTGTTTTTT. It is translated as CASSRSGDGELFF.

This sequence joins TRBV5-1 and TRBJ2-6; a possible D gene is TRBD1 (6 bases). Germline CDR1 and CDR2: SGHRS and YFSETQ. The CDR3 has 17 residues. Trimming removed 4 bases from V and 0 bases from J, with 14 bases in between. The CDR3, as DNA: TGCGCCAGCAGCGAACAGGGAATGAGCTCTGGGGCCAACGTCCTGACTTTC. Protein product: CASSEQGMSSGANVLTF.

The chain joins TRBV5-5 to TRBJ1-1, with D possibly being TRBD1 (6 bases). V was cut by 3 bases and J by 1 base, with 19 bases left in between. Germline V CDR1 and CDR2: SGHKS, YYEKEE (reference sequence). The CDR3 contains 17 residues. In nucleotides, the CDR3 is TGTGCCAGCAGCTCCAGCCGGAGGGGGGTTCGGAACACTGAAGCTTTCTTT. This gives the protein CASSSSRRGVRNTEAFF.

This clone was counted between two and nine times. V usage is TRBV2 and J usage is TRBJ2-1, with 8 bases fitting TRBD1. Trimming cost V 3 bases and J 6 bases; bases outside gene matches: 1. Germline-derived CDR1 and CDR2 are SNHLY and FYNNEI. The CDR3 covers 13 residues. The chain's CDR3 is CASSDRGPNEQFF. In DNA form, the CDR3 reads TGTGCCAGCAGTGACAGGGGGCCCAATGAGCAGTTCTTC.

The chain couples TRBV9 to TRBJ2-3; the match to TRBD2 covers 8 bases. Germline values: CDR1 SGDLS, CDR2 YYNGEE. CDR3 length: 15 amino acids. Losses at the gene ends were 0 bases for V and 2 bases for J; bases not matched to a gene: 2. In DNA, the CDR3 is TGTGCCAGCAGCGTAGACGGGGGGGTCACAGATACGCAGTATTTT. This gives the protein CASSVDGGVTDTQYF.

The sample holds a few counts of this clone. The CDR3: CAISEPEGYYGYTF. For the CDR3, the DNA is TGTGCCATCAGTGAACCGGAGGGGTACTATGGCTACACCTTC. The rearrangement joins TRBV10-3 to TRBJ1-2, with D possibly TRBD1 on 5 matching bases. The germline V gene encodes CDR1 ENHRY and CDR2 SYGVKD. This CDR3 is built from 14 residues. Trimming cost V 3 bases and J 3 bases, with 11 bases left between them.

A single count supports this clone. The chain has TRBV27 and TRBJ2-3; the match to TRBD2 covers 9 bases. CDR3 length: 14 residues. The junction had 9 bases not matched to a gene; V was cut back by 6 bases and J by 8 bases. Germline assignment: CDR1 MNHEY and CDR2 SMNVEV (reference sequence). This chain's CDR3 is CASSFSGGGSTQYF. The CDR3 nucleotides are TGTGCCAGCAGCTTTAGCGGGGGAGGGAGTACGCAGTATTTT.

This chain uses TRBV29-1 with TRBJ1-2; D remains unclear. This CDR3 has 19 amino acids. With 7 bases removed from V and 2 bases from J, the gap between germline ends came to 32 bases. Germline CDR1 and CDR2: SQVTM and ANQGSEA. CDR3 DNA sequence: TGCAGCGCTGTCTCACCGGCGATAGATCCCCCACTCTTGAACTATGGCTACACCTTC. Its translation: CSAVSPAIDPPLLNYGYTF.

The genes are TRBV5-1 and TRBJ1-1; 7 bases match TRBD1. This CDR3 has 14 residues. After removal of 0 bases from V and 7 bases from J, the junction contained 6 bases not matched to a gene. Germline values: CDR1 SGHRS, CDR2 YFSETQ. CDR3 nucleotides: TGCGCCAGCAGCTTGGGGAAGGGGGCTTATGAAGCTTTCTTT. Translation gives CASSLGKGAYEAFF.

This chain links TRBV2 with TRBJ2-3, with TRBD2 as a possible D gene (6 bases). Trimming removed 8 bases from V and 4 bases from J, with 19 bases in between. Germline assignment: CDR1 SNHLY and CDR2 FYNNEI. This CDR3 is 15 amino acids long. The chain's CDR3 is CASSFTGVLADTQYF. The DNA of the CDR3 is TGTGCCAGCTCGTTTACGGGGGTGCTGGCAGATACGCAGTATTTT.

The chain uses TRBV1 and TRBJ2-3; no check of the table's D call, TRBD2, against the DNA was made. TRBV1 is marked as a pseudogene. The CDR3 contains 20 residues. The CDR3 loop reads CTSSQVTSGGGPNPTDTQYF. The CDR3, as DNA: TGCACCAGCAGCCAAGTAACTAGCGGGGGGGGCCCCAACCCCACAGATACGCAGTATTTT.

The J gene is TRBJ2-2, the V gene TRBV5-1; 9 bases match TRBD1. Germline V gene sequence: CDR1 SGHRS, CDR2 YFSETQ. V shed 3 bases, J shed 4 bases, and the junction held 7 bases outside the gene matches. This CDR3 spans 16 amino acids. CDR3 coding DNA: TGCGCCAGCAGCTGGACCGGGACAGGGAGCACCGGGGAGCTGTTTTTT. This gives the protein CASSWTGTGSTGELFF.

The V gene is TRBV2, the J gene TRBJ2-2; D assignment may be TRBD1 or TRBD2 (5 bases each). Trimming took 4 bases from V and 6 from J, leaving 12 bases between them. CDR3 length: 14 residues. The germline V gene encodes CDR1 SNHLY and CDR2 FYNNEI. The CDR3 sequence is CASSARDHPGELFF. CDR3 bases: TGTGCCAGCAGTGCGAGGGACCACCCCGGGGAGCTGTTTTTT.

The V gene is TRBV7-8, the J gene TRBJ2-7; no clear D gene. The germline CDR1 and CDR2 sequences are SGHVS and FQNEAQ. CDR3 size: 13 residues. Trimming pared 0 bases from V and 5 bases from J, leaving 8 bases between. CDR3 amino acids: CASSLADIHEQYF. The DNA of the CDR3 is TGTGCCAGCAGCTTAGCTGACATTCACGAGCAGTACTTC.

The CDR3 nucleotides are TGCAGCGTTGGGGAGAACACTGAAGCTTTCTTT. Encoded protein: CSVGENTEAFF. The J gene is TRBJ1-1, the V gene TRBV29-1; no reliable D call. The V end was cut by 4 bases, the J end by 1 base, with 4 bases between. CDR3 length equals 11 residues. The germline gives CDR1 SQVTM, CDR2 ANQGSEA. The full variable domain, its missing parts supplied by reference TRBV29-1 and TRBJ1-1, is SAVISQKPSRDICQRGTSLTIQCQVDSQVTMMFWYRQQPGQSLTLIATANQGSEATYESGFVIDKFPISRPNLTFSTLTVSNMSPEDSSIYLCSVGENTEAFFGQGTRLTVV.

Written as DNA, the CDR3 is TGCGCCAGCAGCCCCAGGGAGGGGATGAACACTGAAGCTTTCTTT. It specifies CASSPREGMNTEAFF. This chain connects TRBV4-1 to TRBJ1-1, with D perhaps matching TRBD1 (5 bases). Germline-derived CDR1 and CDR2 are MGHRA and YSYEKL. CDR3 length: 15 amino acids. The V end lost 4 bases, the J end lost 0 bases, and 12 bases lay between the germline ends.

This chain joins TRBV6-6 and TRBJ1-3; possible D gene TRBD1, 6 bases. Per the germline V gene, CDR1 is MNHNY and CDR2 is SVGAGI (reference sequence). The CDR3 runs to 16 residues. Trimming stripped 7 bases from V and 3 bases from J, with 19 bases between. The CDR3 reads CASKNTGDNVGNTIYF. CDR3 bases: TGTGCCAGCAAAAATACCGGGGACAACGTTGGAAACACCATATATTTT.